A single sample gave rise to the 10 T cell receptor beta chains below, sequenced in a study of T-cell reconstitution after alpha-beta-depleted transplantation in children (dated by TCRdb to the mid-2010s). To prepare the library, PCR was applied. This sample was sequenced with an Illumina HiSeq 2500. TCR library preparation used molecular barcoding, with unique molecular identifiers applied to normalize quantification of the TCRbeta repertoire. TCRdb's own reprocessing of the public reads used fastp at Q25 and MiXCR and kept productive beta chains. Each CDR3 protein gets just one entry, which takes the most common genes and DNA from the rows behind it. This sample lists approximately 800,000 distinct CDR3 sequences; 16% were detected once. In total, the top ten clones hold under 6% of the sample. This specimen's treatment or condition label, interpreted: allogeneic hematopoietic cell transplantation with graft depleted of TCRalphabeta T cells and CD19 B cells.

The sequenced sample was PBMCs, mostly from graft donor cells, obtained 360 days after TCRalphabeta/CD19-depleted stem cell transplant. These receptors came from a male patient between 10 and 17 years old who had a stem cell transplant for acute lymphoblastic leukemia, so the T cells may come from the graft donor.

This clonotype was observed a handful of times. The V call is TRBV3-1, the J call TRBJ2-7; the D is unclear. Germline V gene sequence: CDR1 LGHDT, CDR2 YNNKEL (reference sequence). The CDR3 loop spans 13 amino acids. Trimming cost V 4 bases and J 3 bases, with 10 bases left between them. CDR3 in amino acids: CASSPQTGYEQYF. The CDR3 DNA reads TGTGCCAGCAGCCCACAAACGGGCTACGAGCAGTACTTC.

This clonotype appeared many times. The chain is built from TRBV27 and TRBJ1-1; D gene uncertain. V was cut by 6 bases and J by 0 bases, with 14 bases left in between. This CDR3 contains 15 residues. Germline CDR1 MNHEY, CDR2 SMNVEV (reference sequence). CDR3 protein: CASRPQPSMNTEAFF. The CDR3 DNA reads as TGTGCCAGCAGACCTCAACCTTCAATGAACACTGAAGCTTTCTTT.

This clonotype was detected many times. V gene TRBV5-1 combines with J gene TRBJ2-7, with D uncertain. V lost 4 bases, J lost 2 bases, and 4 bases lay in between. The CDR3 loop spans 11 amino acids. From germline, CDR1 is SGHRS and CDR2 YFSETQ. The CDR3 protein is CASSGPYEQYF. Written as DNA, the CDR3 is TGCGCCAGCAGCGGGCCCTACGAGCAGTACTTC. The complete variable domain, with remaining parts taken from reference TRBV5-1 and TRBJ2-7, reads KAGVTQTPRYLIKTRGQQVTLSCSPISGHRSVSWYQQTPGQGLQFLFEYFSETQRNKGNFPGRFSGRQFSNSRSEMNVSTLELGDSALYLCASSGPYEQYFGPGTRLTVT.

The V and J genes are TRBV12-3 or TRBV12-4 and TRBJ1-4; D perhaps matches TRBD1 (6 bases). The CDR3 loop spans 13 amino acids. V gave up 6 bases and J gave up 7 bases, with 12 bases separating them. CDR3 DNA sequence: TGTGCCAGCAGAGGGGGTCGGGTTGAAAAACTGTTTTTT. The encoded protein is CASRGGRVEKLFF.

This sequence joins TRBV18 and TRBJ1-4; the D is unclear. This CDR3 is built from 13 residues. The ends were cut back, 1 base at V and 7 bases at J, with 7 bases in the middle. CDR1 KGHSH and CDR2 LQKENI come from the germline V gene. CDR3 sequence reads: CASSPLLAEKLFF. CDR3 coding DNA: TGTGCCAGCTCACCACTTTTAGCTGAAAAACTGTTTTTT.

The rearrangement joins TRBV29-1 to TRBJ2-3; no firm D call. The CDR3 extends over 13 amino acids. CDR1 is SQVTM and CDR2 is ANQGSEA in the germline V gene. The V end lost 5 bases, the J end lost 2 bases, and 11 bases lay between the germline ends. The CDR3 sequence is CSVFNRPTDTQYF. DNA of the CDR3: TGCAGCGTTTTCAATCGTCCCACAGATACGCAGTATTTT.

CDR3 DNA sequence: TGCGCCAGCAGTCCGCTCGGACAGGGTAGTCAGCCCCAGCATTTT. Amino acids: CASSPLGQGSQPQHF. This sequence joins TRBV5-1 and TRBJ1-5, with TRBD1 matching 8 bases. V lost 5 bases, J lost 6 bases, and 10 bases stayed unmatched. Germline CDR1 and CDR2: SGHRS and YFSETQ. This CDR3 spans 15 amino acids.

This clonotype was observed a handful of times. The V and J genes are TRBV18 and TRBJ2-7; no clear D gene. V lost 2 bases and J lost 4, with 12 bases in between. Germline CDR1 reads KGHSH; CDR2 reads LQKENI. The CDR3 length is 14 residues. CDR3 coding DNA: TGTGCCAGCTCACCATCGGACCGGTTATACGAGCAGTACTTC. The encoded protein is CASSPSDRLYEQYF.

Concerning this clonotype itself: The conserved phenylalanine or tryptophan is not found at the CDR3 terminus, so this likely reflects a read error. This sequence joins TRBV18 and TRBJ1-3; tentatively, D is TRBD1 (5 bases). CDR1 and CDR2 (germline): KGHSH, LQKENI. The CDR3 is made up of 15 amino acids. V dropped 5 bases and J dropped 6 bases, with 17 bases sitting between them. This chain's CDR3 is CASSLDGTRPNTIYV. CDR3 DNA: TGTGCCAGCTCATTGGACGGGACGCGGCCAAACACCATATATGTT.

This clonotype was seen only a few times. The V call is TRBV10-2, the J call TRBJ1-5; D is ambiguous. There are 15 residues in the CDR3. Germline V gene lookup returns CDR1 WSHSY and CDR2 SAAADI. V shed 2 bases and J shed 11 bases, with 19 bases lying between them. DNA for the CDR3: TGCGCCAGCAGTGAGAGGTGGGTCGGGGTGATGGCCCAGCATTTT. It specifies CASSERWVGVMAQHF.